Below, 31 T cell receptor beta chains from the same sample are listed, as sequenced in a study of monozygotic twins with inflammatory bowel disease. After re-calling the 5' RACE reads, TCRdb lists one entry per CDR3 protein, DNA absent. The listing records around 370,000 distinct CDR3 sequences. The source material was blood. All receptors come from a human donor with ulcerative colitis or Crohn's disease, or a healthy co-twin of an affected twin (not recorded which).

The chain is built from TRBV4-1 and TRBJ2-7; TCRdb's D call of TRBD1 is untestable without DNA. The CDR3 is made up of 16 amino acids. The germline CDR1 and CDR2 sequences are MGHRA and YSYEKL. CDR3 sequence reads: CASSQSAWDRGYEQYF.

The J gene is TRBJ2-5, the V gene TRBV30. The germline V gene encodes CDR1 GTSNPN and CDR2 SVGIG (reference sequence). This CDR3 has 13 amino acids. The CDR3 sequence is CAGLSRDRETQYF.

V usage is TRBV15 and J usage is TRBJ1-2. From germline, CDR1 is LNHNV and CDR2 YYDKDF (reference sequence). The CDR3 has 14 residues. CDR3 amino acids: CATSRDAAAYGYTF.

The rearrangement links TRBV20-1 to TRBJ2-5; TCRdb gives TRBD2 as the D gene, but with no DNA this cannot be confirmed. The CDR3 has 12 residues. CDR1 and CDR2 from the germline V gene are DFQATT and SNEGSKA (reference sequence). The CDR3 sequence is CSARGGGETQYF.

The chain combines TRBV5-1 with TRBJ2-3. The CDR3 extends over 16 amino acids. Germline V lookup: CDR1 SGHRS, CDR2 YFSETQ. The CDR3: CASSSGVSSSTDTQYF.

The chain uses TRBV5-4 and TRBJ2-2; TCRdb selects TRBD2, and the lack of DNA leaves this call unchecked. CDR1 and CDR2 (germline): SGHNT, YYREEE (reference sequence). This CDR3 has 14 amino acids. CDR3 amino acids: CASSLGGPQGELFF.

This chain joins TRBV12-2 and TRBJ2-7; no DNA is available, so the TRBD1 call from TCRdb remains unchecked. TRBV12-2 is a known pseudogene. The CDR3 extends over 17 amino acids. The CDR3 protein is CASRLSPPDRVAYEQYF.

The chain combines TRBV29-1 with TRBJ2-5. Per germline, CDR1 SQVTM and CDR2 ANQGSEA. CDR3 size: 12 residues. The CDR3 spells CSVDSAQETQYF.

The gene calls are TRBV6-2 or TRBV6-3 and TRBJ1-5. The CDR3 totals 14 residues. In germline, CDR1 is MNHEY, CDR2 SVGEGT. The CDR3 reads CASTWWEGERPQHF.

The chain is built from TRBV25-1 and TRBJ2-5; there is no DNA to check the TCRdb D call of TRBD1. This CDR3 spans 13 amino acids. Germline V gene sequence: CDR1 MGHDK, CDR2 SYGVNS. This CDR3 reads CASLRTGSGTQYF.

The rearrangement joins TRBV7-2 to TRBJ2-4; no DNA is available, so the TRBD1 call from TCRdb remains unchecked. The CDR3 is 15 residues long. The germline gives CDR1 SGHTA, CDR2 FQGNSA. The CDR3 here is CASSPDRDDKDIQYF.

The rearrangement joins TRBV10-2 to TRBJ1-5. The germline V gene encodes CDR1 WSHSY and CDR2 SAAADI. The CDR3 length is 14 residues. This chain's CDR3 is CASSETYVNQPQHF.

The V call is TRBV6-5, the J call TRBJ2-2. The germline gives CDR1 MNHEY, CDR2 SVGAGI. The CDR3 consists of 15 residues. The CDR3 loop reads CASSYHLGNTGELFF.

Here the CDR3 reads CSASYPTGELFF. This chain connects TRBV20-1 to TRBJ2-2. Germline CDR1 and CDR2: DFQATT and SNEGSKA (reference sequence). The CDR3 is made up of 12 amino acids.

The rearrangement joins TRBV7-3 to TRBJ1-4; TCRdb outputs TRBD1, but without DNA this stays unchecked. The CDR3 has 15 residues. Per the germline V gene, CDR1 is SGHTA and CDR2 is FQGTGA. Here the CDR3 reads CASSKTGTGDEKLFF.

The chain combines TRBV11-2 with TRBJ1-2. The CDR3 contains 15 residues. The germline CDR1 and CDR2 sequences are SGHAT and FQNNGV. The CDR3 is CASSLVTGVGYGYTF.

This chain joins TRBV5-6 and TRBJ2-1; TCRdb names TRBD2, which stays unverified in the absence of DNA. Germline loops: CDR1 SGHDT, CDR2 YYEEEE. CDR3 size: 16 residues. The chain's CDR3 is CASSFFAGSSYNEQFF.

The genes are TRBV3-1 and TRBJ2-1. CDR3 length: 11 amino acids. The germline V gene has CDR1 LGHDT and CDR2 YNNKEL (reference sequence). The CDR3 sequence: CASSQGNEQFF.

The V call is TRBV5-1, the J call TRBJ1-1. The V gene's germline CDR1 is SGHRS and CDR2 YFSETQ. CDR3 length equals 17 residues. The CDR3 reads CASSSDRGYSGGTEAFF. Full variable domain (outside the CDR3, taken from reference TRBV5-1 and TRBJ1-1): KAGVTQTPRYLIKTRGQQVTLSCSPISGHRSVSWYQQTPGQGLQFLFEYFSETQRNKGNFPGRFSGRQFSNSRSEMNVSTLELGDSALYLCASSSDRGYSGGTEAFFGQGTRLTVV.

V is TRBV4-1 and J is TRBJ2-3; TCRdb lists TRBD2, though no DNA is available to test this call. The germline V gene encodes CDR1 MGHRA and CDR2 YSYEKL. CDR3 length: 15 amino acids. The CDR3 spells CASSGGAGGTDTQYF.

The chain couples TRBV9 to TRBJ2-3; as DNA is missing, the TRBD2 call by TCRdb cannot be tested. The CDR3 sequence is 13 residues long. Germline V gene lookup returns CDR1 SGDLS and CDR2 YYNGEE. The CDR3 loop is CASSVGRGDTQYF.

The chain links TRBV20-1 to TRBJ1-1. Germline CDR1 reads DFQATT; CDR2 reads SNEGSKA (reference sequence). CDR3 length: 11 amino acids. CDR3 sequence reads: CSAFRAPEAFF.

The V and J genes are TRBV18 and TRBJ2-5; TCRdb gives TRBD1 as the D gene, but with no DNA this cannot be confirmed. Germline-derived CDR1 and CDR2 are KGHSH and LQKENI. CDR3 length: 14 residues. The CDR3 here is CASSPQGSKETQYF.

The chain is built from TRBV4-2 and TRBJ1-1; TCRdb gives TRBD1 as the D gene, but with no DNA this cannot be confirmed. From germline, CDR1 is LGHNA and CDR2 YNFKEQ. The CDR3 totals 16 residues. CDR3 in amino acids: CASSQDPHRGGTEAFF.

CDR3 loop: CASSQAGGGVNEQFF. The chain has TRBV4-3 and TRBJ2-1; TCRdb selects TRBD2, and the lack of DNA leaves this call unchecked. CDR1 LGHNA and CDR2 YSLEER come from the germline V gene. The CDR3 spans 15 residues.

Here the CDR3 reads CASSPFAQKVLNTEAFF. The V gene is TRBV7-7, the J gene TRBJ1-1; TCRdb picks TRBD1, but there is no DNA to check that call. The CDR3 sequence is 17 residues long. The V gene's germline CDR1 is SSHAT and CDR2 FNYEAQ (reference sequence).

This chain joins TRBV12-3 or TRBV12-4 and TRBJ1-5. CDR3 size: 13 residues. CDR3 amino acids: CASSFNLFTPQHF.

CDR3 loop: CASSQVLRATDTQYF. The chain has TRBV12-3 or TRBV12-4 and TRBJ2-3; TCRdb designates TRBD1, a call that cannot be tested without DNA. CDR3 length: 15 residues.

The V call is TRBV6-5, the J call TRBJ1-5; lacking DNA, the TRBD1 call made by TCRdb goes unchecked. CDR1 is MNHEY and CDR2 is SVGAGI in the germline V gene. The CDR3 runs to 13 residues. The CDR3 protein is CASSSGGGQPQHF.

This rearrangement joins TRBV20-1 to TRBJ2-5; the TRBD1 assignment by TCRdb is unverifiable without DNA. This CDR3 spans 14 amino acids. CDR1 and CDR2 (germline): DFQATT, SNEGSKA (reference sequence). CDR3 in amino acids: CSARGTGGEETQYF.

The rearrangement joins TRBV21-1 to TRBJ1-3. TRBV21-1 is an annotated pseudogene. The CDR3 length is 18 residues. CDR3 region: CASSKDPLPGHSGNTIYF.